The 32 T cell receptor beta chains given below trace back to one sample, sequenced in a study of T cell repertoires in cytomegalovirus infection. Using its own MiXCR run on the reads, TCRdb lists one record per CDR3 protein. Found here are roughly 500,000 distinct CDR3 sequences, approximately 10% of them singletons; the top ten hold around 9.6%. Material: PBMCs. The origin of the receptors is a human donor in good health (CMV status not recorded). Some clones in this sample may be carry-over from other donors' samples.

This clonotype was seen at least ten times. The chain is built from TRBV20-1 and TRBJ1-1; 9 nucleotides line up with TRBD1. V gave up 6 bases and J gave up 4 bases; unmatched junction bases: 9. This CDR3 spans 14 amino acids. CDR1 and CDR2 (germline): DFQATT, SNEGSKA (reference sequence). CDR3 residues: CSASQGARSTEAFF. The CDR3 DNA reads as TGCAGTGCCTCACAGGGGGCGCGGAGCACTGAAGCTTTCTTT.

This clonotype was observed many times. This rearrangement joins TRBV6-1 to TRBJ1-4; weak D call: TRBD1 (5 bases). Germline lookup yields CDR1 MNHNS and CDR2 SASEGT. The CDR3 loop spans 16 amino acids. The V end lost 6 bases, the J end lost 8 bases, and 22 bases lay between the germline ends. This CDR3 is CASSAQGRAGGEKLFF. The CDR3 bases are TGTGCCAGCAGCGCCCAGGGCAGGGCGGGAGGCGAAAAACTGTTTTTT.

The table lists this clonotype with many counts. This chain joins TRBV19 and TRBJ1-1, with 10 bases that match TRBD1. The CDR3 consists of 17 residues. The junction had 17 bases not matched to a gene; V was cut back by 7 bases and J by 6 bases. Germline-derived CDR1 and CDR2 are LNHDA and SQIVND (reference sequence). The CDR3 DNA reads TGTGCCAGTAAGGGCCCGGGACAGGGGCCGGCTGAGGCTGAAGCTTTCTTT. As protein: CASKGPGQGPAEAEAFF.

This clonotype was observed many times. The CDR3 nucleotides are TGTGCCAGCAGCAGCCGGGACAGGGCTCTAGAGGAGACCCAGTACTTC. Encoded protein: CASSSRDRALEETQYF. The chain has TRBV7-2 and TRBJ2-5, with 9 positions matching TRBD1. The CDR3 contains 16 residues. Unmatched junction bases numbered 12, after V lost 5 bases and J lost 5 bases. Looked up from germline, CDR1 is SGHTA and CDR2 is FQGNSA.

The gene calls are TRBV20-1 and TRBJ2-7, with D tentatively TRBD2 (6 bases). From germline, CDR1 is DFQATT and CDR2 SNEGSKA (reference sequence). The CDR3 is 15 residues long. The V end lost 0 bases, the J end lost 2 bases, and 14 bases lay between the germline ends. The DNA of the CDR3 is TGCAGTGCTAGAGATAGCCGGCGGGGCCCCTACGAGCAGTACTTC. Protein: CSARDSRRGPYEQYF.

This clonotype was counted many times. DNA of the CDR3: TGTGCCAGCAGTCCGACCTCCGGGACAGGGGGTCCGAGGGGCTACACCTTC. Translated: CASSPTSGTGGPRGYTF. The chain has TRBV27 and TRBJ1-2; 11 bases map to TRBD1. Germline-derived CDR1 and CDR2 are MNHEY and SMNVEV (reference sequence). This CDR3 is 17 amino acids long. With V trimmed by 5 bases and J by 8 bases, 16 bases remained unmatched.

Ten or more counts support this clonotype. V and J are TRBV3-1 and TRBJ1-1, with 7 nucleotides matching TRBD1. The CDR3 totals 14 residues. Germline V gives CDR1 LGHDT, CDR2 YNNKEL (reference sequence). The V segment lost 0 bases and the J segment 10 bases; nucleotides outside the gene matches: 8. In nucleotides, the CDR3 is TGTGCCAGCAGCCAAGATGAAAACAGGGGCAGAGCTTTCTTT. Its translation is CASSQDENRGRAFF.

The chain combines TRBV10-1 with TRBJ1-1; D unresolved. CDR1 and CDR2 (germline): WNHNN, SYGVQD (reference sequence). This CDR3 is 14 amino acids long. Trimming cost V 0 bases and J 3 bases, with 8 bases left between them. The DNA of the CDR3 is TGCGCCAGCAGTGAGTCTACAGCCCACACTGAAGCTTTCTTT. It specifies CASSESTAHTEAFF.

This sequence joins TRBV2 and TRBJ1-1; no firm D call. The CDR3 spans 12 residues. Germline CDR1 is SNHLY and CDR2 is FYNNEI. Trimming took 8 bases from V and 1 from J, leaving 8 bases between them. CDR3 in DNA: TGTGCCAGCGTTAAGGAGAACACTGAAGCTTTCTTT. Translated, it gives CASVKENTEAFF.

A few counts support this clonotype. V usage is TRBV3-1 and J usage is TRBJ2-1; tentative D call: TRBD1 (5 bases). Germline V gene sequence: CDR1 LGHDT, CDR2 YNNKEL (reference sequence). CDR3 size: 19 residues. Trimming shortened V by 4 bases and J by 1 base, and 23 bases separated the two germline ends. CDR3 loop: CASSLVAGDGRTSYNEQFF. The CDR3 bases are TGTGCCAGCAGCCTAGTAGCAGGAGACGGAAGGACATCCTACAATGAGCAGTTCTTC.

This clonotype was detected ten times or more. The chain employs TRBV6-1 and TRBJ2-5; 10 bases map to TRBD2. The germline gives CDR1 MNHNS, CDR2 SASEGT. The CDR3 has 18 amino acids. J was trimmed by 0 bases and V by 1 base; bases with no gene match: 8. CDR3 DNA sequence: TGTGCCAGCAGTGAAGTGATTAGCGGGGGGACCAACCAAGAGACCCAGTACTTC. Its translation: CASSEVISGGTNQETQYF.

The sample holds many counts of this clonotype. J is TRBJ1-2 and V is TRBV3-1, with D perhaps matching TRBD1 (6 bases). Germline V gene lookup returns CDR1 LGHDT and CDR2 YNNKEL (reference sequence). Trimming pared 2 bases from V and 2 bases from J, leaving 15 bases between. This CDR3 has 16 residues. The CDR3 sequence: CASSQPQQGGNYGYTF. CDR3 in DNA: TGTGCCAGCAGCCAACCTCAACAGGGTGGAAACTATGGCTACACCTTC.

Many counts were recorded for this clonotype. The gene calls are TRBV18 and TRBJ1-2; possible D gene TRBD1, 6 bases. V dropped 3 bases and J dropped 6 bases, with 14 bases sitting between them. CDR1 KGHSH and CDR2 LQKENI come from the germline V gene. CDR3 length: 14 amino acids. CDR3 in DNA: TGTGCCAGCTCACCGGTGGGGGCTTTTGATGGCTACACCTTC. This codes for CASSPVGAFDGYTF.

With regard to this clonotype: This clone may be a read error of a much larger clone one base away. Here the CDR3 omits its conserved ending phenylalanine or tryptophan, so a read error is the likely source. Here the CDR3 DNA reads TGTGCCAGCAGTGAACAAGGACCCCTGAACACTGAAGCTTTCTTA. This codes for CASSEQGPLNTEAFL. This chain joins TRBV2 and TRBJ1-1, with D uncertain. The ends were cut back, 2 bases at V and 0 bases at J, with 10 bases in the middle. The germline gives CDR1 SNHLY, CDR2 FYNNEI. This CDR3 region has 15 residues.

In this sample, this clonotype turned up a few times. The V call is TRBV20-1, the J call TRBJ2-3; 11 bases match TRBD2. V lost 5 bases, J lost 3 bases, and 10 bases stayed unmatched. The germline V gene encodes CDR1 DFQATT and CDR2 SNEGSKA (reference sequence). The CDR3 totals 16 residues. The CDR3 nucleotides are TGCAGTGCTCACGCGGGACTAGCGGCTATTACAGATACGCAGTATTTT. Its protein is CSAHAGLAAITDTQYF.

This clonotype has a count of ten or more. The V call is TRBV11-2, the J call TRBJ2-2; tentative D call: TRBD2 (5 bases). CDR1 SGHAT and CDR2 FQNNGV come from the germline V gene. The CDR3 has 14 amino acids. V was cut by 6 bases and J by 0 bases, with 8 bases left in between. In DNA, the CDR3 is TGTGCCAGCAGAGCGGCAGCGAACACCGGGGAGCTGTTTTTT. Its translation: CASRAAANTGELFF.

This chain uses TRBV3-1 with TRBJ1-1; D is uncertain. Trimming left V 3 bases short and J 1 base short, with 6 bases between. This CDR3 has 13 amino acids. Per the germline V gene, CDR1 is LGHDT and CDR2 is YNNKEL (reference sequence). CDR3 nucleotide sequence: TGTGCCAGCAGCCAGATGGCGAACACTGAAGCTTTCTTT. It translates to CASSQMANTEAFF.

V gene TRBV18 combines with J gene TRBJ1-1, with 7 bases matching TRBD1. Germline CDR1 is KGHSH and CDR2 is LQKENI. V lost 4 bases, J lost 5 bases, and 4 bases stayed unmatched. The CDR3 sequence is 13 residues long. The CDR3 nucleotides are TGTGCCAGCTCACAGGGACAGAGGACTGAAGCTTTCTTT. As protein: CASSQGQRTEAFF.

This clonotype was recorded at least ten times. CDR3 protein: CAIRQADNQPQHF. The CDR3 nucleotides read TGTGCCATCAGGCAGGCTGACAATCAGCCCCAGCATTTT. The chain combines TRBV10-3 with TRBJ1-5; no definite D call. The CDR3 covers 13 residues. Per the germline V gene, CDR1 is ENHRY and CDR2 is SYGVKD. Trimming removed 6 bases from V and 3 bases from J, with 9 bases in between.

This clonotype was seen repeatedly, ten times or more. This chain links TRBV28 with TRBJ1-3, with D perhaps TRBD1 (6 bases). V was clipped by 2 bases and J by 0 bases, with 11 bases between them. Germline lookup yields CDR1 MDHEN and CDR2 SYDVKM. The CDR3 runs to 16 residues. CDR3 amino acids: CASSLGTIYSGNTIYF. CDR3 bases: TGTGCCAGCAGTTTAGGGACAATTTACTCTGGAAACACCATATATTTT.

This clonotype occurred a few times. The chain uses TRBV7-9 and TRBJ2-1; 8 bases map to TRBD2. V lost 1 base, J lost 6 bases, and 14 bases stayed unmatched. The CDR3 loop spans 18 amino acids. CDR1 is SEHNR and CDR2 is FQNEAQ in the germline V gene (reference sequence). CDR3 DNA sequence: TGTGCCAGCAGCTTAGGGGTCTCGGGGGGGACCCCCCTCAATGAGCAGTTCTTC. Protein product: CASSLGVSGGTPLNEQFF. The entire variable domain, with the rest obtained from reference TRBV7-9 and TRBJ2-1, is as follows: DTGVSQNPRHKITKRGQNVTFRCDPISEHNRLYWYRQTLGQGPEFLTYFQNEAQLEKSRLLSDRFSAERPKGSFSTLEIQRTEQGDSAMYLCASSLGVSGGTPLNEQFFGPGTRLTVL.

The sample holds many counts of this clonotype. CDR3 protein: CASRRQGASNQPQHF. The CDR3 bases are TGTGCCAGCAGAAGACAGGGGGCAAGCAATCAGCCCCAGCATTTT. The rearrangement joins TRBV2 to TRBJ1-5; 10 positions match TRBD1. J was trimmed by 1 base and V by 6 bases; bases with no gene match: 3. This CDR3 contains 15 residues. Germline-derived CDR1 and CDR2 are SNHLY and FYNNEI.

Notes on this clonotype: This may be a read error: a much more frequent sequence differs by one nucleotide. This rearrangement joins TRBV20-1 to TRBJ2-5; 10 bases match TRBD2. Germline assignment: CDR1 DFQATT and CDR2 SNEGSKA (reference sequence). V shed 3 bases, J shed 5 bases, and the junction held 12 bases outside the gene matches. CDR3 length: 16 amino acids. The CDR3 region is CSARWTSGLTRETQYF. CDR3 bases: TGCAGTGCTAGGTGGACTAGCGGACTTACTAGGGAGACCCAGTACTTC.

This clonotype appeared many times. V and J are TRBV4-1 and TRBJ1-2, with TRBD1 as a possible D gene (6 bases). V lost 1 base and J lost 0, with 9 bases in between. The CDR3 has 15 amino acids. Per the germline V gene, CDR1 is MGHRA and CDR2 is YSYEKL. The CDR3 region is CASSQVDRANYGYTF. The CDR3 region has the DNA TGCGCCAGCAGCCAAGTGGACAGAGCTAACTATGGCTACACCTTC.

This clonotype was seen repeatedly, ten times or more. The chain links TRBV4-1 to TRBJ2-1; D is possibly TRBD2 (6 bases). V was trimmed by 3 bases and J by 8 bases, leaving 26 bases between them. Germline loops: CDR1 MGHRA, CDR2 YSYEKL. This CDR3 spans 18 amino acids. The CDR3 region is CASSHSLAPAGPLDEQFF. CDR3 nucleotides: TGCGCCAGCAGCCATTCTTTGGCTCCCGCGGGGCCCCTGGATGAGCAGTTCTTC.

CDR3 DNA sequence: TGTGCCAGCAGCCGGACAGAGCTGTATGGCTACACCTTC. Translation: CASSRTELYGYTF. This rearrangement joins TRBV7-9 to TRBJ1-2, with D perhaps matching TRBD1 (6 bases). The V gene's germline CDR1 is SEHNR and CDR2 FQNEAQ (reference sequence). The CDR3 runs 13 residues. V was pared by 5 bases and J by 5 bases, with 12 bases between.

This clonotype came up many times. The chain carries TRBV6-1 and TRBJ2-2, with a tentative D call TRBD1 (5 bases). V lost 7 bases and J lost 10, with 22 bases in between. CDR3 size: 15 residues. Germline V gene sequence: CDR1 MNHNS, CDR2 SASEGT. CDR3: CASNFWGTDDEELFF. The DNA for the CDR3 is TGTGCCAGCAACTTTTGGGGCACCGATGACGAGGAGCTGTTTTTT.

In its sample, this clonotype was seen many times. The chain carries TRBV4-2 and TRBJ1-3, with D unresolved. CDR3 length equals 12 residues. Germline V CDR1 and CDR2: LGHNA, YNFKEQ. Trimming shortened V by 1 base and J by 6 bases, and 4 bases separated the two germline ends. In DNA, the CDR3 is TGTGCCAGCAGCCAAGTTCTAAACACCATATATTTT. This translates into CASSQVLNTIYF.

The chain carries TRBV12-3 or TRBV12-4 and TRBJ2-7, with D perhaps TRBD1 or TRBD2 (5 bases each). The CDR3 is made up of 18 amino acids. Trimming pared 6 bases from V and 3 bases from J, leaving 27 bases between. CDR3 DNA: TGTGCCAGCAGCAAGGGAACAGGTTTGTCGGGGCCTCTCTACGAGCAGTACTTC. Translating it yields CASSKGTGLSGPLYEQYF.

This clonotype was counted at least ten times. The chain employs TRBV20-1 and TRBJ2-1; 7 bases line up with TRBD1. This CDR3 is built from 14 residues. In germline, CDR1 is DFQATT, CDR2 SNEGSKA (reference sequence). J was trimmed by 4 bases and V by 6 bases; bases with no gene match: 9. CDR3: CSAVRGKGYNEQFF. DNA of the CDR3: TGCAGTGCGGTCAGGGGGAAGGGATACAATGAGCAGTTCTTC.

This clonotype was recorded many times. J is TRBJ2-5 and V is TRBV27, with D perhaps matching TRBD1 (5 bases). This CDR3 region has 14 residues. CDR1 is MNHEY and CDR2 is SMNVEV in the germline V gene (reference sequence). Trimming shortened V by 7 bases and J by 3 bases, and 15 bases separated the two germline ends. The CDR3 coding sequence is TGTGCCAGCACAAGACAGAATTCTGAAGAGACCCAGTACTTC. Translating gives CASTRQNSEETQYF.

This clonotype showed up just a few times. The chain recombines TRBV5-1 with TRBJ2-2; 9 bases fit TRBD2. J lost 4 bases, V lost 4 bases, and 2 bases had no gene match. The CDR3 is 14 amino acids. The germline gives CDR1 SGHRS, CDR2 YFSETQ. The CDR3 reads CASSGTSLTGELFF. CDR3 coding DNA: TGCGCCAGCAGCGGGACTAGCCTCACCGGGGAGCTGTTTTTT.